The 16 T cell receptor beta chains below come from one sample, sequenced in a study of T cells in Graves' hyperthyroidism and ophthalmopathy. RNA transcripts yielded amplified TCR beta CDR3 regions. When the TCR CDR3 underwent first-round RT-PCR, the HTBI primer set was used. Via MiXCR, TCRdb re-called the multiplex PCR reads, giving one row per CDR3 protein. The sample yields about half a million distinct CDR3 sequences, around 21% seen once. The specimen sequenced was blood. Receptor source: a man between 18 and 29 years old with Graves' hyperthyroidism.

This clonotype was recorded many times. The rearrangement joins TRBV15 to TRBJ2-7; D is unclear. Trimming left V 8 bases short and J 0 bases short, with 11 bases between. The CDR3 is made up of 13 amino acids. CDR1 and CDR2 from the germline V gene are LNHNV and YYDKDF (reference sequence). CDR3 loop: CATAGDFSYEQYF. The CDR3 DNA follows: TGTGCCACCGCCGGAGACTTCTCCTACGAGCAGTACTTC.

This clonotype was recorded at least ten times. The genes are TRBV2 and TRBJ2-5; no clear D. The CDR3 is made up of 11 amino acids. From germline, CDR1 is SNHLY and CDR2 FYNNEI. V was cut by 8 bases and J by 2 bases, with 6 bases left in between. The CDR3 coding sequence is TGTGCCAGCGGATATCAAGAGACCCAGTACTTC. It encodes CASGYQETQYF.

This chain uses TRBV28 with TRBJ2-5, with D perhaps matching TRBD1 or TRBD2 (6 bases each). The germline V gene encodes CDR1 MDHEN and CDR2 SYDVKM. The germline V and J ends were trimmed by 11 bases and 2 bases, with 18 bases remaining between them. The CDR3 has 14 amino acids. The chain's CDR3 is CAGRSSGVQETQYF. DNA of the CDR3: TGTGCCGGGAGGAGTTCAGGGGTTCAAGAGACCCAGTACTTC.

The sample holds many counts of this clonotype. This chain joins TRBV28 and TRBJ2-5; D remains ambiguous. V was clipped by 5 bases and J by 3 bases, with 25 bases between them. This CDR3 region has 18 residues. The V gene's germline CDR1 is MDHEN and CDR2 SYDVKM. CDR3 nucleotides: TGTGCCAGCAGTCCCCTCAGGACGCAAGTTGGGGTTAAAGAGACCCAGTACTTC. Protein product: CASSPLRTQVGVKETQYF.

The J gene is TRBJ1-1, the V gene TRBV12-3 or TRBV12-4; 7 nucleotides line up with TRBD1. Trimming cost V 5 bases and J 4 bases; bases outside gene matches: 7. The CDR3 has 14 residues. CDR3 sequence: CASSQGGAVTEAFF. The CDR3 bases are TGTGCCAGCAGTCAAGGGGGCGCGGTCACTGAAGCTTTCTTT.

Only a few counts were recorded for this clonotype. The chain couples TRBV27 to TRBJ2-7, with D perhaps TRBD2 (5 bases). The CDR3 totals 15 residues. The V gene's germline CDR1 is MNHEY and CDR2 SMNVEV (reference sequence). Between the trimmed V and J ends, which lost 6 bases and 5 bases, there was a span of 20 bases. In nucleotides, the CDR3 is TGTGCCAGCAGCTCATCCCCCTGGCCCGGGAACGAGCAGTACTTC. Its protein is CASSSSPWPGNEQYF.

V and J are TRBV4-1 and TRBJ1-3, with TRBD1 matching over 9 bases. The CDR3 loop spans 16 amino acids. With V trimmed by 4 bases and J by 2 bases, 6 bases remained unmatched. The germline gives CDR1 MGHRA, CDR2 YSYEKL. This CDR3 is CASSPTQGATGNTIYF. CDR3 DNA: TGCGCCAGCAGCCCAACACAGGGGGCCACTGGAAACACCATATATTTT.

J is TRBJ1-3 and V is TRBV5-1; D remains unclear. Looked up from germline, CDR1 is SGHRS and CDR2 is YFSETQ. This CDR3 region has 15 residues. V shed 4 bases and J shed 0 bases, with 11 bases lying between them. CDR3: CASSPDAFSGNTIYF. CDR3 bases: TGCGCCAGCAGCCCAGACGCGTTCTCTGGAAACACCATATATTTT.

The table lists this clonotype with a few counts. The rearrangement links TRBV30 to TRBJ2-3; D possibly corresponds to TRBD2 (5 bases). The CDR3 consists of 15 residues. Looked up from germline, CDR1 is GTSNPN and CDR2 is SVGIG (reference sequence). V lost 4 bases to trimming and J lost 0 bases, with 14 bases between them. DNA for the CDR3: TGTGCCTGGAATGGCGGAAGGACTAGCACAGATACGCAGTATTTT. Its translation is CAWNGGRTSTDTQYF.

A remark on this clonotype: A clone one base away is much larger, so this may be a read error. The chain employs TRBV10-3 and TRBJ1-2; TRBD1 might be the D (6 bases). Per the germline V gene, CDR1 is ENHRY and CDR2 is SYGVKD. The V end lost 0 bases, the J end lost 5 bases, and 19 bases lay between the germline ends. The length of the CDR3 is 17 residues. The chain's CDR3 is CAISESPGTSLRYGYTF. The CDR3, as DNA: TGTGCCATCAGTGAGTCGCCCGGGACAAGTCTCCGATATGGCTACACCTTC.

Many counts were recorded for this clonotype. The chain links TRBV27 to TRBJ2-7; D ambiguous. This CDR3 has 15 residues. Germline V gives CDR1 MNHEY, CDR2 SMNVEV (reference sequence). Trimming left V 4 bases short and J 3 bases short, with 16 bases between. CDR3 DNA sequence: TGTGCCAGCAGTTACTCCGCGGCAGGCCTCTACGAGCAGTACTTC. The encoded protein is CASSYSAAGLYEQYF.

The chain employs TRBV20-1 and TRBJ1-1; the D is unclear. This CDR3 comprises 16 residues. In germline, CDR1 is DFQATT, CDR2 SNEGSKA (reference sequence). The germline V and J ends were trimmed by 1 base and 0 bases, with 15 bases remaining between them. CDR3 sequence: CSARGTLPVLNTEAFF. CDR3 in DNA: TGCAGTGCTAGAGGTACACTCCCCGTCCTGAACACTGAAGCTTTCTTT.

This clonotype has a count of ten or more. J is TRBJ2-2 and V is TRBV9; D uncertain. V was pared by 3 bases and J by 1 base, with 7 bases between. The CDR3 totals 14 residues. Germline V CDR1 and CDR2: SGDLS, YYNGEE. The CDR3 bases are TGTGCCAGCAGCGGTAGACAGAACACCGGGGAGCTGTTTTTT. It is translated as CASSGRQNTGELFF.

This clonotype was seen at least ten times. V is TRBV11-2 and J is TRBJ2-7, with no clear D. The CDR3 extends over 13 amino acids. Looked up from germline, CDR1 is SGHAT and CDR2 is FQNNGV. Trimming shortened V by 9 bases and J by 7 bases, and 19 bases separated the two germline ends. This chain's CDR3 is CASKANRRREQYF. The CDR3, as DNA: TGTGCCAGTAAGGCGAATCGGCGGCGGGAGCAGTACTTC.

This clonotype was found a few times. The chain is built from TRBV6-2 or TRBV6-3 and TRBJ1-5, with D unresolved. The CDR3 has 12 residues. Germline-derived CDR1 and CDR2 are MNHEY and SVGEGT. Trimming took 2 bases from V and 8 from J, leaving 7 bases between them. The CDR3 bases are TGTGCCAGCAGTTACCCAAGGGAGCCCCAGCATTTT. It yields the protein CASSYPREPQHF.

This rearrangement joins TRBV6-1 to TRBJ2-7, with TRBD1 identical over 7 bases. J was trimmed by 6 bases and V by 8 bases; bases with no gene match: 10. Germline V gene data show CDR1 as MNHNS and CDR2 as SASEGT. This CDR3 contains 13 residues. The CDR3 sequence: CASFERGQSEQYF. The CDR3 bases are TGTGCCAGCTTTGAACGGGGACAGAGCGAGCAGTACTTC.